This TCR beta chain derives from a study of control samples from healthy donors and cancer patients. Sequencing was performed with immunoSEQ multiplex PCR; in TCRdb, only in-frame clones are kept and a portion is missing. The sample lists 140,000 or so clones; over 90% were seen once. Trimming stripped 2 bases from V and 7 bases from J, with 4 bases between. CDR1 and CDR2 from the germline V gene are SGHTS and YDEGEE. The CDR3 has 11 residues. The rearrangement links TRBV5-8 to TRBJ1-5; D is unresolved. The sequenced sample consisted of PBMCs. The clonotype comes from a man aged 55 to 70 with colorectal cancer. CDR3 sequence (DNA): TGTGCCAGCAGCTTTGGACAGCCCCAGCATTTT. Translating it yields CASSFGQPQHF.